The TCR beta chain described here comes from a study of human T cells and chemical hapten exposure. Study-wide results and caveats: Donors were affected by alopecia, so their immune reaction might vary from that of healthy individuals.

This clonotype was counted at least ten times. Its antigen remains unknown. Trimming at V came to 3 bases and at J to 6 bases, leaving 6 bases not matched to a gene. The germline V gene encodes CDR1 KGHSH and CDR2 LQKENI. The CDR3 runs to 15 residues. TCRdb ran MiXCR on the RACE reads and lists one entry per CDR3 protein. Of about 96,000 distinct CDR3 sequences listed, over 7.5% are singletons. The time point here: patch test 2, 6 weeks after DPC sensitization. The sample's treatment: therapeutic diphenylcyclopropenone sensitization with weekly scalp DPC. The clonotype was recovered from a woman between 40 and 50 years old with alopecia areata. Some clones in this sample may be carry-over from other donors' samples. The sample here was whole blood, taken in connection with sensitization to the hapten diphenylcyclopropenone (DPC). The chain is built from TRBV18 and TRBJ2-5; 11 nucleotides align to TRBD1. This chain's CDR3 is CASSPGQGAEKTQYF. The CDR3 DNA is TGTGCCAGCTCACCTGGACAGGGGGCGGAAAAGACCCAGTACTTC.